The 30 T cell receptor beta chains below come from one sample, sequenced in a study of cytomegalovirus exposure and HLA in healthy donors. PCR used 60 Vbeta primers and 13 Jbeta primers. Assay: immunoSEQ multiplex PCR; the TCRdb copy retains only in-frame clones and omits some. The data contain some 110,000 clones, approximately 80% of them singletons. The sample consisted of PBMCs. These receptors all stem from a man between 40 and 49 years old in good health and CMV-seronegative.

The chain has TRBV11-2 and TRBJ2-2, with 9 positions matching TRBD2. The J segment lost 5 bases and the V segment lost 2 bases, leaving 6 bases of the junction unmatched. Germline V gene sequence: CDR1 SGHAT, CDR2 FQNNGV. There are 16 residues in the CDR3. CDR3 DNA sequence: TGTGCCAGCAGCTTAAGGCGAGCGGGGGGAACCGGGGAGCTGTTTTTT. Amino acids: CASSLRRAGGTGELFF. The full variable domain, its missing parts supplied by reference TRBV11-2 and TRBJ2-2, is EAGVAQSPRYKIIEKRQSVAFWCNPISGHATLYWYQQILGQGPKLLIQFQNNGVVDDSQLPKDRFSAERLKGVDSTLKIQPAKLEDSAVYLCASSLRRAGGTGELFFGEGSRLTVL.

The chain combines TRBV15 with TRBJ2-3, with TRBD1 matching 9 bases. Trimming cost V 2 bases and J 4 bases; bases outside gene matches: 4. The CDR3 length is 15 residues. The germline V gene encodes CDR1 LNHNV and CDR2 YYDKDF (reference sequence). The CDR3 coding sequence is TGTGCCACCAGCAGACCGGGACAGGGCGCAGATACGCAGTATTTT. Translation: CATSRPGQGADTQYF.

This chain joins TRBV4-3 and TRBJ1-2; the match to TRBD1 covers 8 bases. The CDR3 contains 16 residues. J was trimmed by 5 bases and V by 3 bases; bases with no gene match: 11. Germline V gene lookup returns CDR1 LGHNA and CDR2 YSLEER. The CDR3 region has the DNA TGCGCCAGCAGCCAGAAGATGGACAGGGTAAATTATGGCTACACCTTC. Its protein product is CASSQKMDRVNYGYTF.

This sequence joins TRBV7-3 and TRBJ2-7, with D unclear. The CDR3 has 15 residues. Germline CDR1 reads SGHTA; CDR2 reads FQGTGA. V was shortened by 0 bases and J by 2 bases, with 11 bases between the two germline ends. CDR3 coding DNA: TGTGCCAGCAGCTTAACTCTTTGGCCGCCCTACGAGCAGTACTTC. This translates into CASSLTLWPPYEQYF.

V and J are TRBV29-1 and TRBJ1-2, with TRBD1 as a possible D gene (5 bases). Germline values: CDR1 SQVTM, CDR2 ANQGSEA. The CDR3 is made up of 14 amino acids. Trimming stripped 4 bases from V and 8 bases from J, with 20 bases between. This CDR3 is CSVVQAHSLGGYTF. In nucleotides, the CDR3 is TGCAGCGTTGTACAGGCCCACAGCCTGGGGGGCTACACCTTC.

This chain connects TRBV6-5 to TRBJ2-1; 8 bases fit TRBD1. The CDR3 contains 13 residues. Per the germline V gene, CDR1 is MNHEY and CDR2 is SVGAGI. Germline trimming cut 6 bases from V and 8 bases from J; bases unmatched to any gene: 6. The CDR3, as DNA: TGTGCCAGCAGCCGACAGGGGTACGATGAGCAGTTCTTC. It translates to CASSRQGYDEQFF.

The V call is TRBV30, the J call TRBJ2-7; D may be TRBD2 (7 bases). CDR3 length: 15 residues. Germline CDR1 and CDR2: GTSNPN and SVGIG (reference sequence). V lost 0 bases, J lost 2 bases, and 14 bases lay in between. This CDR3 is CAWSVHGGPAYEQYF. CDR3 nucleotide sequence: TGTGCCTGGAGTGTACACGGGGGGCCCGCCTACGAGCAGTACTTC. Using reference TRBV30 and TRBJ2-7 for the parts outside the CDR3, the full variable domain is SQTIHQWPATLVQPVGSPLSLECTVEGTSNPNLYWYRQAAGRGLQLLFYSVGIGQISSEVPQNLSASRPQDRQFILSSKKLLLSDSGFYLCAWSVHGGPAYEQYFGPGTRLTVT.

The CDR3 bases are TGTGCCAGCAGCTTAGGTAGCGGGGGGGCAGAGACCCAGTACTTC. Encoded protein: CASSLGSGGAETQYF. The gene calls are TRBV7-8 and TRBJ2-5; 11 nucleotides agree with TRBD2. Germline V gene sequence: CDR1 SGHVS, CDR2 FQNEAQ. This CDR3 spans 15 amino acids. With 1 base clipped from V and 4 bases from J, the junction kept 2 bases outside the gene matches. The complete variable domain, with remaining parts taken from reference TRBV7-8 and TRBJ2-5, reads GAGVSQSPRYKVAKRGQDVALRCDPISGHVSLFWYQQALGQGPEFLTYFQNEAQLDKSGLPSDRFFAERPEGSVSTLKIQRTQQEDSAVYLCASSLGSGGAETQYFGPGTRLLVL.

The chain recombines TRBV19 with TRBJ2-2; the match to TRBD1 covers 11 bases. Looked up from germline, CDR1 is LNHDA and CDR2 is SQIVND (reference sequence). The ends lost 7 bases at V and 6 bases at J; junction bases unmatched: 13. CDR3 size: 17 residues. The CDR3, as DNA: TGTGCCAGTACCAAAAGAGGGGGGACAGGGGGGTCCGGGGAGCTGTTTTTT. It is translated as CASTKRGGTGGSGELFF.

In its sample, this clone was seen once. CDR3 DNA sequence: TGTGCCAGCAGCTCCGGACAGGGGACATATAGCAATCAGCCCCAGCATTTT. Protein sequence: CASSSGQGTYSNQPQHF. The chain uses TRBV7-9 and TRBJ1-5; TRBD1 matches at 9 bases. The CDR3 has 17 residues. In germline, CDR1 is SEHNR, CDR2 FQNEAQ (reference sequence). J was trimmed by 0 bases and V by 4 bases; bases with no gene match: 7.

The rearrangement uses TRBV11-2 and TRBJ1-1; a weak D match, TRBD1 (5 bases). The V gene's germline CDR1 is SGHAT and CDR2 FQNNGV. The CDR3 runs to 14 residues. Trimming pared 0 bases from V and 4 bases from J, leaving 9 bases between. The CDR3 nucleotides are TGTGCCAGCAGCTTAGATGGGGCGACCACTGAAGCTTTCTTT. It codes for CASSLDGATTEAFF. The variable domain in full, completed from reference TRBV11-2 and TRBJ1-1, reads EAGVAQSPRYKIIEKRQSVAFWCNPISGHATLYWYQQILGQGPKLLIQFQNNGVVDDSQLPKDRFSAERLKGVDSTLKIQPAKLEDSAVYLCASSLDGATTEAFFGQGTRLTVV.

V usage is TRBV5-1 and J usage is TRBJ2-1; 10 bases are a match to TRBD1. V was pared by 4 bases and J by 7 bases, with 8 bases of the junction left unmatched. The length of the CDR3 is 15 residues. CDR1 SGHRS and CDR2 YFSETQ come from the germline V gene. CDR3 sequence: CASSNRTGGVNEQFF. The CDR3 nucleotides are TGCGCCAGCAGCAATCGGACAGGGGGTGTAAATGAGCAGTTCTTC.

This chain connects TRBV7-9 to TRBJ1-1, with a possible D match to TRBD1 (6 bases). Germline CDR1 SEHNR, CDR2 FQNEAQ (reference sequence). Trimming removed 6 bases from V and 6 bases from J, with 14 bases in between. The CDR3 loop spans 13 amino acids. DNA for the CDR3: TGTGCCAGCAGAGGGGGAGACCATTCTGAAGCTTTCTTT. This encodes CASRGGDHSEAFF.

The chain links TRBV7-3 to TRBJ1-1; tentatively, D is TRBD1 (5 bases). The CDR3 runs to 14 residues. The germline V and J ends were trimmed by 0 bases and 3 bases, with 8 bases remaining between them. Germline V gene data show CDR1 as SGHTA and CDR2 as FQGTGA. CDR3 sequence reads: CASSLTRDHTEAFF. Written as DNA, the CDR3 is TGTGCCAGCAGCTTAACCAGGGATCACACTGAAGCTTTCTTT.

This clone was found a few times. The rearrangement uses TRBV4-3 and TRBJ2-1, with 9 bases aligning to TRBD2. Germline V CDR1 and CDR2: LGHNA, YSLEER. The V segment lost 3 bases and the J segment 0 bases; nucleotides outside the gene matches: 3. There are 16 residues in the CDR3. In DNA, the CDR3 is TGCGCCAGCAGCCAGAATAGCGGGGGCTCCTACAATGAGCAGTTCTTC. Its protein is CASSQNSGGSYNEQFF.

The chain couples TRBV28 to TRBJ1-5, with 10 positions matching TRBD1. Germline assignment: CDR1 MDHEN and CDR2 SYDVKM. Trimming cost V 8 bases and J 1 base; bases outside gene matches: 8. This CDR3 region has 16 residues. CDR3 sequence: CASRDRGQRSNQPQHF. The CDR3 bases are TGTGCCAGCCGGGACAGGGGCCAACGGAGCAATCAGCCCCAGCATTTT. The variable domain in full, with the rest retrieved from reference TRBV28 and TRBJ1-5, is DVKVTQSSRYLVKRTGEKVFLECVQDMDHENMFWYRQDPGLGLRLIYFSYDVKMKEKGDIPEGYSVSREKKERFSLILESASTNQTSMYLCASRDRGQRSNQPQHFGDGTRLSIL.

The V and J genes are TRBV5-1 and TRBJ1-2, with D unresolved. Per germline, CDR1 SGHRS and CDR2 YFSETQ. V shed 4 bases and J shed 6 bases, with 10 bases lying between them. The CDR3 contains 12 residues. This chain's CDR3 is CASSVGGHGYTF. As DNA, the CDR3 is TGCGCCAGCAGCGTTGGCGGCCATGGCTACACCTTC. The full variable domain, its missing parts supplied by reference TRBV5-1 and TRBJ1-2, is KAGVTQTPRYLIKTRGQQVTLSCSPISGHRSVSWYQQTPGQGLQFLFEYFSETQRNKGNFPGRFSGRQFSNSRSEMNVSTLELGDSALYLCASSVGGHGYTFGSGTRLTVV.

V usage is TRBV7-8 and J usage is TRBJ2-7; no firm D call. V dropped 5 bases and J dropped 5 bases, with 13 bases sitting between them. CDR3 size: 13 residues. CDR1 and CDR2 (germline): SGHVS, FQNEAQ. CDR3 nucleotide sequence: TGTGCCAGCAGCCCCCAGTTACGGGACGAGCAGTACTTC. Protein sequence: CASSPQLRDEQYF.

A few counts support this clone. The genes are TRBV7-9 and TRBJ2-7; D is perhaps TRBD1 (6 bases). Germline lookup yields CDR1 SEHNR and CDR2 FQNEAQ (reference sequence). V was trimmed by 8 bases and J by 4 bases, leaving 12 bases between them. The CDR3 has 12 amino acids. The CDR3 sequence: CASARGQYEQYF. The CDR3 DNA is TGTGCCAGCGCTCGGGGACAATACGAGCAGTACTTC.

In its sample, this clone was seen a few times. The J gene is TRBJ2-3, the V gene TRBV6-1, with D perhaps TRBD2 (5 bases). V was trimmed by 5 bases and J by 0 bases, leaving 12 bases between them. CDR1 and CDR2 (germline): MNHNS, SASEGT. The CDR3 runs 15 residues. CDR3 coding DNA: TGTGCCAGCAGTAGGACTGGATTTAGCACAGATACGCAGTATTTT. It yields the protein CASSRTGFSTDTQYF.

The chain couples TRBV30 to TRBJ2-7; D is possibly TRBD2 (6 bases). The CDR3 consists of 15 residues. Germline CDR1 and CDR2: GTSNPN and SVGIG (reference sequence). Trimming took 4 bases from V and 6 from J, leaving 22 bases between them. CDR3 in amino acids: CAWTPKEGFVGEQYF. CDR3 bases: TGTGCCTGGACACCCAAGGAGGGGTTCGTTGGCGAGCAGTACTTC.

Regarding this clone: Additional DNA sequences in this sample encode the identical CDR3. The chain has TRBV6-6 and TRBJ1-2; TRBD1 matches 7 bases. CDR1 is MNHNY, CDR2 SVGAGI, per germline (reference sequence). This CDR3 has 15 amino acids. The ends lost 7 bases at V and 4 bases at J; junction bases unmatched: 12. CDR3 coding DNA: TGTGCCAGCACCGATGGGACATCAGGGGGCTATGGCTACACCTTC. It is translated as CASTDGTSGGYGYTF.

This clone came up once. The chain carries TRBV10-3 and TRBJ2-7; 9 bases fit TRBD1. Germline loops: CDR1 ENHRY, CDR2 SYGVKD. V was clipped by 7 bases and J by 4 bases; unmatched bases: 8. The CDR3 covers 14 residues. The CDR3 loop is CAITLGQGVYEQYF. For the CDR3, the DNA is TGTGCCATCACGTTGGGACAGGGAGTATACGAGCAGTACTTC.

The sample holds a few counts of this clone. V gene TRBV5-8 combines with J gene TRBJ2-7, with a tentative D call TRBD2 (6 bases). V shed 1 base and J shed 2 bases, with 13 bases lying between them. Germline V CDR1 and CDR2: SGHTS, YDEGEE. This CDR3 contains 15 residues. CDR3 in amino acids: CASSLRGTSAYEQYF. CDR3 sequence (DNA): TGTGCCAGCAGCTTGAGAGGGACTTCGGCCTACGAGCAGTACTTC. Filled out from reference TRBV5-8 and TRBJ2-7, the complete variable domain reads EAGVTQSPTHLIKTRGQQATLRCSPISGHTSVYWYQQALGLGLQFLLWYDEGEERNRGNFPPRFSGRQFPNYSSELNVNALELEDSALYLCASSLRGTSAYEQYFGPGTRLTVT.

The chain couples TRBV7-9 to TRBJ2-6; TRBD1 matches 8 bases. The trim removed 4 bases at V and 2 bases at J, leaving 7 bases unmatched. Germline lookup yields CDR1 SEHNR and CDR2 FQNEAQ (reference sequence). The CDR3 runs to 17 residues. The chain's CDR3 is CASSSSDRATGANVLTF. CDR3 bases: TGTGCCAGCAGCTCCTCGGACAGGGCAACTGGGGCCAACGTCCTGACTTTC.

The chain uses TRBV30 and TRBJ1-6, with a tentative D call TRBD1 (6 bases). The CDR3 length is 13 residues. The germline V gene has CDR1 GTSNPN and CDR2 SVGIG (reference sequence). Deletions cut 5 bases from V and 7 bases from J, with 12 bases between. CDR3 sequence reads: CAWSPRGNSPLHF. The CDR3 coding sequence is TGTGCCTGGTCCCCGAGGGGGAATTCACCCCTCCACTTT.

The chain couples TRBV6-5 to TRBJ1-5, with D unclear. V lost 0 bases, J lost 7 bases, and 10 bases lay in between. The CDR3 consists of 14 residues. Germline V gene sequence: CDR1 MNHEY, CDR2 SVGAGI. The CDR3 sequence is CASSYSRGGQPQHF. CDR3 in DNA: TGTGCCAGCAGTTACTCGAGAGGTGGGCAGCCCCAGCATTTT.

The chain combines TRBV15 with TRBJ1-5; 12 bases align to TRBD1. CDR3 length equals 18 residues. Germline loops: CDR1 LNHNV, CDR2 YYDKDF (reference sequence). V was clipped by 4 bases and J by 5 bases; unmatched bases: 12. The CDR3 sequence: CATSTDGTGGILYQPQHF. CDR3 coding DNA: TGTGCCACCAGCACCGACGGGACAGGGGGCATCTTATATCAGCCCCAGCATTTT.

On this clone itself: One end of the junction is discordant with germline, which a read error may explain. This chain links TRBV7-9 with TRBJ1-1; 7 nucleotides match TRBD1. Germline loops: CDR1 SEHNR, CDR2 FQNEAQ (reference sequence). CDR3 size: 12 residues. The CDR3: CSSSLEQGTAFF. CDR3 sequence (DNA): TGTTCCAGCAGCTTAGAACAGGGGACGGCTTTCTTT.

The chain combines TRBV29-1 with TRBJ1-2; D remains unclear. Germline V gives CDR1 SQVTM, CDR2 ANQGSEA. V was pared by 6 bases and J by 4 bases, with 9 bases between. This CDR3 spans 11 amino acids. The CDR3 DNA reads TGCAGCGTGCGGGCGGGCTATGGCTACACCTTC. Encoded protein: CSVRAGYGYTF. Full variable domain (rest looked up from reference TRBV29-1 and TRBJ1-2): SAVISQKPSRDICQRGTSLTIQCQVDSQVTMMFWYRQQPGQSLTLIATANQGSEATYESGFVIDKFPISRPNLTFSTLTVSNMSPEDSSIYLCSVRAGYGYTFGSGTRLTVV.